This T cell receptor beta chain was retrieved from a study of T-cell memory formation after mild COVID-19 (dated by TCRdb to 2020 to 2023). Background on the whole study: TCR sequence clusters from the two donors were largely donor specific. In a couple of donors, T-cell clones that expanded and contracted after mild COVID-19 were tracked by sequencing TCRalpha and TCRbeta repertoires over time. The cohort comprised two young, previously healthy adult volunteers, one female and one male. Overall study results and their limits: SARS-CoV-2 specificity of the second-wave clones peaking on day 37 was not confirmed. The study included only a couple of mild cases, and larger cohorts that include severe cases with pre-infection samples were judged to be necessary. Some responding clones were detected in pre-infection memory, which suggested that pre-existing cross-reactive memory T cells had joined the SARS-CoV-2 response. Contracting CD4+ clones appeared mostly in the CM and EM memory subsets, whereas CD8+ clones were enriched in EMRA. Clones contracting from day 15 to 85 had balanced CD4/CD8 phenotypes, while a second wave expanding from day 15 to 37 was biased towards CD4+.

About this clonotype: Its antigen target is currently unknown. No clone much larger than this one lies a single base away; base qualities are absent.

Ficoll-Paque density gradient centrifugation was used to isolate PBMCs. The listed sequencing device is Illumina NovaSeq 6000. cDNA libraries for TCRalpha and TCRbeta were prepared by 5'RACE using constant-segment primers, with sample barcodes and unique molecular identifiers added. RNA was extracted from every sample with Trizol reagent. Libraries were amplified in two PCR steps, with a second sample barcode and Illumina TruSeq adapters added in the second step. Libraries were sequenced on an Illumina NovaSeq with 2 x 150 bp paired-end reads. Per the authors' processing: Demultiplexing of reads and collapsing into UMI-guided consensus sequences were performed with migec v1.2.7. Using mixcr v2.1.11, the UMI consensuses were aligned to TRA and TRB V and J templates and assembled into clonotypes. A clonotype was counted as expanded or contracted only when both edgeR and NoisET called the clonotype significant, with the noise models trained on biological replicates. For edgeR calls, the cutoffs were a false discovery rate-adjusted p below 0.01 and a log2 fold-change threshold of 1. As an exploratory analysis of dynamics, max-normalized trajectories of the 1000 most abundant clonotypes were examined with PCA combined with hierarchical clustering. Each responding clone was given a CD4 or CD8 phenotype based on the CD4+ and CD8+ repertoires, which had been sequenced separately. TCRdb applied fastp at Q25 and MiXCR to the public reads, then kept only in-frame beta chains. A single entry per CDR3 protein holds the most common genes and DNA from its merged rows. These V and J calls rely on TCRdb rather than the paper's analysis. The sample contains just over 200,000 distinct CDR3 sequences, 7.5% to 10% of them found a single time. 3.5% to 4% of the sample is in the top ten clones.

CDR1 and CDR2 (MNHEY, SVGAGI) derive from the germline V gene. The CDR3 starts with the cysteine, ends with the phenylalanine, and has 13 residues. Of all the DNA, just the CDR3 is kept, 39 bases in frame from base 1. V loses 7 bases of germline sequence and J loses 4 bases, and the interval between the two ends is 13 bases. Sequencing was done on a sample of PBMCs or a T cell subset sorted from them (not recorded which). The clonotype was recovered from a man aged 18 to 30 who had mild COVID-19 (a few samples of this study predate the infection). The sample titles of this study are shuffled in the database, so cell type and time point are left out; the donor was told from shared clones. The V and J genes are TRBV6-5 and TRBJ2-5; the D segment might be TRBD1 or TRBD2, since each matches 6 bases. The CDR3 sequence is CASTWPGAETQYF. The DNA sequence is given as TGTGCCAGCACCTGGCCGGGGGCAGAGACCCAGTACTTC.